A selection of T cell receptor beta chains follows, all from one sample in a study of T cell responses to AZD1222 COVID-19 vaccine. Here immunoSEQ multiplex PCR was the method, and the copy in TCRdb shows in-frame clones only, minus some. The sample lists around 170,000 clones, around 90% occurring once. The material was peripheral blood, obtained 28 days after the second AZD1222 dose. The receptors originated from an adult who received the AZD1222 COVID-19 vaccine. Both conserved end residues are part of each CDR3. Fields, in order: V gene, clone size, D gene, J gene, CDR3 DNA, CDR3 protein. D genes are given only for firm matches. A row's size may be missing; if present it is once, few, many or a size class.

v_gene: TRBV18; abundance: .; d_gene: .; j_gene: TRBJ1-3; CDR3nt: TGTGCCAGCTCACCACCGTACAGACCCTCTGGAAACACCATATATTTT; CDR3aa: CASSPPYRPSGNTIYF
v_gene: TRBV4-3; abundance: .; d_gene: .; j_gene: TRBJ1-2; CDR3nt: TGCGCCAGCAGCCAGCAACCGGGACATGGCCTAGATGGCTACACCTTC; CDR3aa: CASSQQPGHGLDGYTF
v_gene: TRBV5-4; abundance: .; d_gene: TRBD2; j_gene: TRBJ2-1; CDR3nt: TGTGCCAGCAGCTTCGTCCTAGCGGACCACAATGAGCAGTTCTTC; CDR3aa: CASSFVLADHNEQFF
v_gene: TRBV6-2/TRBV6-3; abundance: .; d_gene: TRBD1; j_gene: TRBJ1-6; CDR3nt: TGTGCCAGCAGTTACATTCAGGGGGCAGATTCACCCCTCCACTTT; CDR3aa: CASSYIQGADSPLHF
v_gene: TRBV14; abundance: few; d_gene: TRBD2; j_gene: TRBJ2-2; CDR3nt: TGTGCCAGCAGCCAAGCTTACAGGCGGACTAGCGGGATGGGGGCCACCGGGGAGCTGTTTTTT; CDR3aa: CASSQAYRRTSGMGATGELFF
v_gene: TRBV29-1; abundance: .; d_gene: .; j_gene: TRBJ1-3; CDR3nt: TGCAGCGTTGTAGGGGATTCGGGAAACACCATATATTTT; CDR3aa: CSVVGDSGNTIYF
v_gene: TRBV5-8; abundance: .; d_gene: TRBD1; j_gene: TRBJ1-4; CDR3nt: TGTGCCAGCAGCCGTAACGGGAAGTTGGCCGGGACAGGCGGCGTAGGAGAACTGTTTTTT; CDR3aa: CASSRNGKLAGTGGVGELFF
v_gene: TRBV3-1/TRBV3-2; abundance: once; d_gene: .; j_gene: TRBJ2-1; CDR3nt: TGTGCCAGCAGCCAAATAGCCGCTGAGCAGTTCTTC; CDR3aa: CASSQIAAEQFF
v_gene: TRBV5-1; abundance: once; d_gene: .; j_gene: TRBJ1-2; CDR3nt: TGCGCCAGCAGCTTGGAGGGCTACTATGGCTACACCTTC; CDR3aa: CASSLEGYYGYTF
v_gene: TRBV7-2; abundance: .; d_gene: .; j_gene: TRBJ1-2; CDR3nt: TGTGCCAGCAGCTTAGAGGGGATGGTATATGGCTACACCTTC; CDR3aa: CASSLEGMVYGYTF
v_gene: TRBV5-4; abundance: .; d_gene: TRBD2; j_gene: TRBJ2-1; CDR3nt: TGTGCCAGCTCCCCCGGGGGGGTCTCCTACAATGAGCAGTTCTTC; CDR3aa: CASSPGGVSYNEQFF
v_gene: TRBV6-4; abundance: .; d_gene: TRBD1; j_gene: TRBJ1-2; CDR3nt: TGTGCCAGCAGTCCCGGGACAGGGAACTATGGCTACACCTTC; CDR3aa: CASSPGTGNYGYTF
v_gene: TRBV14; abundance: .; d_gene: .; j_gene: TRBJ1-3; CDR3nt: TGTGCCAGCAGCCAACAGAGACAGATGGGAAACACCATATATTTT; CDR3aa: CASSQQRQMGNTIYF
v_gene: TRBV21-1; abundance: .; d_gene: .; j_gene: TRBJ1-5; CDR3nt: TGTGCCAGCAGCAAAAAAAAACAGGGCCATAGCAATCAGCCCCAGCATTTT; CDR3aa: CASSKKKQGHSNQPQHF
v_gene: TRBV5-1; abundance: .; d_gene: .; j_gene: TRBJ2-1; CDR3nt: TGCGCCAGCAGCTTGGGAGGGTTCAATGAGCAGTTCTTC; CDR3aa: CASSLGGFNEQFF
v_gene: TRBV15; abundance: .; d_gene: .; j_gene: TRBJ2-6; CDR3nt: TGTGCCACCAGGGGGCGTGGGGCCAACGTCCTGACTTTC; CDR3aa: CATRGRGANVLTF
v_gene: TRBV4-1; abundance: .; d_gene: TRBD2; j_gene: TRBJ2-3; CDR3nt: TGCGCCAGCAACATCGGACTAGCGGGTCCTAGCACAGATACGCAGTATTTT; CDR3aa: CASNIGLAGPSTDTQYF
v_gene: TRBV7-2; abundance: .; d_gene: TRBD2; j_gene: TRBJ2-1; CDR3nt: TGTGCCAGCAGCTTGGGACTAGCGGGGGTCGATGGGCAGTTCTTC; CDR3aa: CASSLGLAGVDGQFF
v_gene: TRBV6-5; abundance: few; d_gene: .; j_gene: TRBJ1-5; CDR3nt: TGTGCCAGCAGCCAAGAGATCAATCAGCCCCAGCATTTT; CDR3aa: CASSQEINQPQHF
v_gene: TRBV18; abundance: once; d_gene: TRBD2; j_gene: TRBJ2-3; CDR3nt: TGTGCCAGCTCCCCGGGACTAGCGGGCACAGATACGCAGTATTTT; CDR3aa: CASSPGLAGTDTQYF
v_gene: TRBV18; abundance: once; d_gene: .; j_gene: TRBJ1-1; CDR3nt: TGTGCCAGCTCGGAGAGGCCAACGGGGCCGAACACTGAAGCTTTCTTT; CDR3aa: CASSERPTGPNTEAFF
v_gene: TRBV2; abundance: .; d_gene: .; j_gene: TRBJ1-2; CDR3nt: TGTGCCAGCAGTGATGACGTGGCTGGCTACACCTTC; CDR3aa: CASSDDVAGYTF
v_gene: TRBV6-5; abundance: .; d_gene: .; j_gene: TRBJ1-6; CDR3nt: TGTGCCAGCAGCCTGGGGCAGGGTAACTCACCCCTCCACTTT; CDR3aa: CASSLGQGNSPLHF
v_gene: TRBV5-5; abundance: .; d_gene: .; j_gene: TRBJ2-3; CDR3nt: TGTGCCAGCAGCCCCGGACTTCACACAGATACGCAGTATTTT; CDR3aa: CASSPGLHTDTQYF
v_gene: TRBV4-1; abundance: .; d_gene: .; j_gene: TRBJ1-6; CDR3nt: TGCGCCAGCAGCCAAGACAGGGAGGTTTCACCCCTCCACTTT; CDR3aa: CASSQDREVSPLHF
v_gene: TRBV18; abundance: .; d_gene: .; j_gene: TRBJ1-1; CDR3nt: TGTGCCAGCTCACCAACGGGGGTGGGCACTGAAGCTTTCTTT; CDR3aa: CASSPTGVGTEAFF
v_gene: TRBV7-3; abundance: .; d_gene: .; j_gene: TRBJ2-7; CDR3nt: TGTGCCAGCAGCTTAGGTGTGGGCGTCGAGCAGTACTTC; CDR3aa: CASSLGVGVEQYF
v_gene: TRBV12-3/TRBV12-4; abundance: .; d_gene: .; j_gene: TRBJ1-5; CDR3nt: TGTGCCAGCAGTTTTGCGAATCAGCCCCAGCATTTT; CDR3aa: CASSFANQPQHF
v_gene: TRBV28; abundance: .; d_gene: .; j_gene: TRBJ2-1; CDR3nt: TGTGCCAGCAGTTGGGGTAGCGGCAATGAGCAGTTCTTC; CDR3aa: CASSWGSGNEQFF
v_gene: TRBV2; abundance: .; d_gene: .; j_gene: TRBJ1-5; CDR3nt: TGTGCCAGCAGCGGTGAACAGAATTCTAATCAGCCCCAGCATTTT; CDR3aa: CASSGEQNSNQPQHF
v_gene: TRBV5-5; abundance: .; d_gene: .; j_gene: TRBJ2-5; CDR3nt: TGTGCCAGCAGCTTGCGGCATCTGATGAGCACCCAGACCCAGTACTTC; CDR3aa: CASSLRHLMSTQTQYF
v_gene: TRBV9; abundance: .; d_gene: .; j_gene: TRBJ2-3; CDR3nt: TGTGCCAGCAGCGTAGGGGTTGCGTCTAGCACAGATACGCAGTATTTT; CDR3aa: CASSVGVASSTDTQYF
v_gene: TRBV30; abundance: .; d_gene: TRBD1; j_gene: TRBJ1-2; CDR3nt: TGTGCCTGGAGTGTACCAGGGGGGGACTACGCTTATGGCTACACCTTC; CDR3aa: CAWSVPGGDYAYGYTF
v_gene: TRBV19; abundance: .; d_gene: .; j_gene: TRBJ1-1; CDR3nt: TGTGCCAGTAGTATAGTAAGCTTGGGCACTGAAGCTTTCTTT; CDR3aa: CASSIVSLGTEAFF
v_gene: TRBV2; abundance: .; d_gene: TRBD1; j_gene: TRBJ1-6; CDR3nt: TGTGCCAGCAGTGATAGGGGGACAGGGGTAAAACCCCTCCACTTT; CDR3aa: CASSDRGTGVKPLHF
v_gene: TRBV6-6; abundance: .; d_gene: TRBD2; j_gene: TRBJ2-3; CDR3nt: TGTGCCAGCAGTCGCTACCGGGGGGGAACTAGCACAGATACGCAGTATTTT; CDR3aa: CASSRYRGGTSTDTQYF
v_gene: TRBV10-3; abundance: .; d_gene: TRBD1; j_gene: TRBJ2-7; CDR3nt: TGTGCCATCGCCGGGACAGGAGATTACGAGCAGTACTTC; CDR3aa: CAIAGTGDYEQYF